This T cell receptor beta chain was sequenced during a study of blood T cells in healthy people across ages. General study findings and limits: It was not possible, with unsorted PBMCs, to conclusively compare naive and antigen-experienced cells.

The CDR3 loop spans 14 amino acids. V was clipped by 2 bases and J by 6 bases; unmatched bases: 4. The V gene's germline CDR1 is MNHNY and CDR2 SVGAGI (reference sequence). This clonotype was detected a few times. Its antigen is currently unknown. Alongside a J-beta primer mix, a sample-barcoded 5' primer served in a second PCR lasting roughly 6 to 12 cycles. One entry per CDR3 protein results from TCRdb running MiXCR on the 5' RACE reads. The sample carries 1.8 million or so distinct CDR3 sequences, 35% to 50% recorded once. Donors gave around 9.8 milliliters of peripheral blood apiece. The chain employs TRBV6-6 and TRBJ2-7; 10 bases agree with TRBD1. What was sequenced was blood. The clonotype was recovered from a human donor in good health. The CDR3 nucleotides are TGTGCCAGCAGTTACGGGACAGGGGTTCTCGAGCAGTACTTC. Its translation: CASSYGTGVLEQYF.